The 3 T cell receptor beta chains reported below all come from one sample, sequenced in a study of regulatory T cells in long-lasting Graves disease. Time point given: newly diagnosed GD, antithyroid drugs for less than 3 months. Preparation of the TCR library used RNA extracted from PBMCs. HTBI primers from iRepertoire and Arm-PCR of CDR3 regions yielded the TCR beta libraries. TCRdb used MiXCR to reprocess the multiplex PCR reads, holding one entry per CDR3 protein. The sample holds more than 300,000 distinct CDR3 sequences, under 20% seen once. A further study also used this sample, focusing on T cells in Graves' hyperthyroidism and ophthalmopathy.

The sample here was peripheral blood mononuclear cells (PBMCs), taken at new diagnosis, from a patient treated with antithyroid drugs. Receptors originate from a woman under 30 with Graves disease.

At least ten counts were recorded for this clonotype. The chain links TRBV7-6 to TRBJ2-7, with a tentative D call TRBD2 (5 bases). This CDR3 spans 14 amino acids. Germline CDR1 is SGHVS and CDR2 is FNYEAQ. V was shortened by 2 bases and J by 2 bases, with 10 bases between the two germline ends. The CDR3 DNA sequence: TGTGCCAGCAGCTTAACAGCGGCAACCTACGAGCAGTACTTC. Amino acid sequence: CASSLTAATYEQYF.

This clonotype was observed many times. The J gene is TRBJ1-6, the V gene TRBV27; tentatively, D is TRBD1 (5 bases). Germline lookup yields CDR1 MNHEY and CDR2 SMNVEV (reference sequence). The CDR3 is 13 residues long. V was cut by 10 bases and J by 7 bases, with 14 bases left in between. The CDR3 loop is CATRDRGNSPLHF. CDR3 sequence (DNA): TGTGCCACCCGGGACCGCGGCAATTCACCCCTCCACTTT.

This clonotype was counted ten times or more. One end of the junction is discordant with germline, which a read error may explain. The chain has TRBV5-1 and TRBJ2-1, with 11 bases matching TRBD2. CDR1 SGHRS and CDR2 YFSETQ come from the germline V gene. The CDR3 has 16 amino acids. The CDR3 region is CASTLAGETPYNEQFF. CDR3 nucleotide sequence: TGTGCCAGCACACTAGCGGGGGAGACCCCCTACAATGAGCAGTTCTTC.